This TCR beta chain originates from a study of cytomegalovirus exposure and HLA in healthy donors (dated by TCRdb to about 2017). For context, the study as a whole: An earlier analysis of several hundred of the donors reported over 250 Gb of sequence data and around 100 million unique TCR beta sequences obtained from some 200 million T cells. Roughly 300 gigabases of sequencing data and around 90 million unique TCR sequences made up an early release that covered approximately 620 HLA-typed donors. Of the 300 to 500 genotyped donors, 80% to 90% were placed in the genetic ancestry cluster associated with self-reported Caucasian donors. The study aimed to test whether signatures of past pathogen exposure could be identified by cataloging public T cell receptors. The T cell repertoires of several hundred subjects were profiled by immunosequencing and related to cytomegalovirus serostatus. In addition to the first cohort of several hundred subjects, a separate validation cohort of under 150 different subjects was used. To predict cytomegalovirus infection status, the study brought together high-throughput TCR immunosequencing, statistical association of individual TCRs with disease status, and machine learning. A later analysis re-examined previously published TCR beta repertoires from about 700 donors and added high-resolution HLA genotyping to investigate patterns of TCR occurrence. Rather than drawing on any new phenotypic data, the later analysis identified candidate immune exposures from TCR beta sequences and the way those sequences occurred across donors. In an earlier analysis of a few hundred of the donors, high-throughput TCR beta sequencing was used to judge whether each TCR beta V gene segment behaved as functional or pseudogenic. Donor age, sex, ethnicity and CMV serostatus were collected together with the repertoire data. A later genetic analysis took genome-wide SNP genotypes for 398 of the 666 donors and used that subset as a discovery cohort. Every repertoire in the discovery cohort had been generated on one and the same sequencing platform. Class I and class II HLA loci were covered by the typing at four-digit resolution. Typing coverage varied by locus: about 620-640 donors for A, B, C, DRB1 and DQB1; approximately 560 for DQA1; 600 to 610 for DPA1; fewer than 480 for DPB1. Because of strong linkage in the cohort, 4 to 6 DR-DQ haplotypes were treated as single units for association and clustering. Among 300 to 500 genotyped donors of the cohort, an average of around 250,000 unique TCR beta nucleotide sequences was sequenced per donor, of which approximately 18% were non-productive.

The research as a whole found: CMV serostatus was the only immune exposure information available for the cohort. Several of the top co-occurrence clusters appeared to be linked to parvovirus B19, influenza, CMV and Epstein-Barr virus, according to a later analysis. A further reported finding was that TCR beta sequences accurately predicted the HLA-A and HLA-B alleles for most subjects in the first cohort. Because HLA typing was unavailable for some donors at each locus, only the typed subset was used in association tests. In a later analysis, HLA-associated TCR beta chains were found to be more clonally expanded and to have lower generation probabilities than equally common non-associated chains. While some public TCRs were present in many individuals, most TCR sequences turned up only very rarely across donors. When HLA alleles, especially DR and DQ, strongly co-occurred, TCR associations were difficult to assign to individual alleles. A group of highly shared sequence variants was considered likely to be a technical artifact of the sequencing pipeline. Because the 87-base-pair reads could not distinguish some IMGT-functional V segments, including TRBV6-2 and TRBV6-3, those segments were excluded. Over 15 rarely observed V segments, including chromosome 9 orphons, were excluded from the earlier analysis of some 590 of the donors because counts were too low. At a false discovery rate of 0.05, a later analysis linked around 17,000 TCR beta sequences to specific HLA alleles. A total of roughly 160 TCR beta chains were listed by the study as associated with cytomegalovirus. In this cohort, only TCR beta chains were sequenced, and detectable features were limited by the absence of alpha or paired-chain data. A few of the identified cytomegalovirus-associated TCR beta chains were confirmed in vitro to be specific for cytomegalovirus antigens. Broadly in line with IMGT annotations, most TCR beta V segments showed up in productive rearrangements about 87% or about 30% of the time in an earlier analysis of around 550 of the donors. V-gene and J-gene trimming of TCR beta chains was associated with a missense DCLRE1C variant in a later genetic analysis, and the association was replicated in an independent cohort. It was suggested by the authors that the approach could potentially be generalized to other disease states and immunological phenotypes. In a later analysis, the rate of TCR association differed among HLA loci, with DRB1 alleles having the most associated TCRs and HLA-C alleles having the fewest. Sequencing depth was assumed to be roughly uniform across donors in the presence/absence analyses, though that assumption may not hold. In a later genetic analysis, fewer N-insertions in productive TCRs were reported among donors in an Asian-associated ancestry cluster than the roughly 710-donor mean. According to a later analysis, most CMV-associated TCR beta chains appeared to be HLA-restricted, and the HLA associations seemed to be driven largely by CMV exposure. In both the original and validation cohorts, the classifier was reported to diagnose cytomegalovirus status with high specificity and sensitivity. Linkage disequilibrium might explain the correlated functional status among segregating V segments, but an unknown experimental factor could not be excluded.

The library was made by the immunoSEQ multiplex PCR assay. For the multiplex PCR, a mixture combining 60 forward primers for TCR Vbeta segments and 13 reverse primers for TCR Jbeta segments was used. A multiplex PCR assay on genomic DNA amplified the CDR3 region of rearranged TCR beta genes. The amplified TCR beta libraries were sequenced on the Illumina HiSeq System as 87-base-pair reads. On the study's bioinformatics: Across the 700 or so repertoires, a later analysis counted roughly 84 million unique TCR beta chains, 9 million to 14 million of which were shared by at least two donors. To remove PCR and sequencing errors, raw reads were error-corrected and collapsed into unique sequences using a nearest-neighbor algorithm that merged closely related sequences. V, D and J gene segments were assigned by aligning CDR3 sequences to IMGT reference sequences. For a sequence to be retained, a match of at least six nucleotides to both a V gene segment and a J gene segment was required. Rearrangements were called productive when the CDR3 lacked stop codons and stayed in frame with V and J; all others were non-productive. CDR3 was defined according to IMGT convention as the region running from the second conserved V-encoded cysteine to the conserved J-encoded phenylalanine. The earlier analysis of about 590 of the donors excluded sequences that lacked an unambiguous match to a single V gene segment. In an earlier analysis of 587 of the donors, V segments were called functional above 56.7% productive rearrangements and were called segregating when the between-donor standard deviation exceeded 5%. To diagnose cytomegalovirus status from the catalog of TCR beta chain sequences, a statistical classification framework was built. V and J gene assignment, in a later analysis, came from comparing TCR nucleotide sequences with IMGT/GENE-DB human TR gene sequences. Using the TCRdist pipeline, a later analysis assigned CDR3 sequences along with most-parsimonious VDJ recombination scenarios. In a later analysis, each TCR beta chain was defined by its CDR3 amino acid sequence together with its V-gene family, and reads lacking a unique V-gene family were excluded. As a way to deal with suspected cross-contamination and a sequencing artifact, a later analysis dropped more than 500 nucleotide sequences that were highly shared and had low generation probability. In a later analysis, a clonal expansion index was calculated for each public chain from normalized within-repertoire ranks of inferred template counts. A later analysis computed generation probabilities with a VDJ recombination model fitted to out-of-frame rearrangements, and checked the results against IGoR. Hypergeometric tests were used in a later analysis to score TCR-TCR, TCR-HLA and TCR-CMV co-occurrence, with a repertoire-size bias correction applied to the TCR pairs. To estimate false discovery rates, a later analysis permuted the HLA or CMV assignments 20 times. A later analysis grouped co-occurring TCRs with DBSCAN, adding TCRdist sequence similarity when clustering within HLA-allele-positive subsets. Repertoires with fewer than 30,000 or more than 120,000 public chains were left out of co-occurrence clustering, as were a few repertoires with anomalous nucleotide sharing. TCRdb mirrors the immuneACCESS table, restricted to in-frame sequences. Some clones are absent from its copies; in checked studies, under half trace to an unresolved V gene, and the reason for the others is unknown. The DNA gave D and trimming, while V, J and clone size come from that table. The sample table records around 140,000 clones; less than 10% of these occur just once. The ten most abundant clones make up 1.5% to 2% of the sample.

As to this clone: The target of this receptor is not known. The input lacks base qualities; no much larger clone sits a single base away.

Reading the germline V gene gives CDR1 SGHTA and CDR2 FQGTGA. Measured from the cysteine to the phenylalanine, the CDR3 is 17 residues long. Only the CDR3 DNA is retained, 51 bases long and in frame from the first base. Trimming takes 2 bases off V and 7 bases off J; junction bases not matched to a gene: 13. The cohort comprised fewer than 750 healthy bone marrow donors. At the time of sampling, all cohort members were nominally healthy, though unrecorded immune exposures were likely present. The donor tested CMV seronegative and was one of the 352 seronegative cohort members. A peripheral blood sample was collected from each donor, and TCR beta sequencing was performed on peripheral blood mononuclear cells. Genomic DNA was extracted from the blood cell samples with the Qiagen DNeasy Blood Extraction Kit.

The sequence derives from a man aged 50-60 years in good health and CMV-seronegative. Recombination joined TRBV7-3 with TRBJ2-1, with 8 bases aligning to TRBD2. The sample consisted of PBMCs. The CDR3 region reads CASSLPPTSGRLNEQFF. The bases read TGTGCCAGCAGCTTACCCCCTACTAGCGGAAGACTTAATGAGCAGTTCTTC.